The clone carrying this T cell receptor (beta chain) was observed a handful of times. What it binds is unknown. One entry per CDR3 protein, called by TCRdb with MiXCR from the 5' RACE reads. The sample lists around 78,000 distinct CDR3 sequences, 10% occurring once. These data originate in a study of early T cells in non-severe SARS-CoV-2 infection. Trimming pared 0 bases from V and 4 bases from J, leaving 10 bases between. Germline V gene lookup returns CDR1 SGHRS and CDR2 YFSETQ. This CDR3 is built from 14 residues. Study-level findings and limits: Matching with VDJdb favored anti-spike CD8 responses (missing private and CD4 specificities).

The TCR was taken from an adult who was a healthcare worker with PCR-confirmed SARS-CoV-2 infection or an uninfected control (not recorded which). The chain employs TRBV5-1 and TRBJ1-1; D not resolved. The source was whole blood, collected at baseline. The CDR3 protein is CASSLDAFGTEAFF. The CDR3 nucleotides are TGCGCCAGCAGCTTGGACGCCTTTGGCACTGAAGCTTTCTTT.